This TCR beta chain was sequenced in a study of CD8 T cells in ankylosing spondylitis listed by TCRdb under 2017. Notes on the research overall: The study profiled T cell receptor beta repertoires in healthy donors and ankylosing spondylitis patients to find disease-linked TCR variants. The full study cohort comprised 20 to 30 ankylosing spondylitis patients and over 95 healthy donors. Samples of peripheral blood were taken, and for ankylosing spondylitis patients, synovial fluid was collected as well.

Sequencing relied on an Illumina HiSeq 2500. TCR beta libraries were prepared by quantitative 5'-RACE with molecular barcodes. Turning to the authors' computational methods: A new computational method, built on a probabilistic model of VDJ rearrangement, was used to identify disease-linked TCR variants. The raw public reads went through TCRdb reprocessing: fastp at Q25, MiXCR clone calling, in-frame beta chains kept. One record per CDR3 amino acid sequence lists the most common genes and DNA. The V and J calls and clone size come from TCRdb's table, not from the authors' own analysis. Recorded for this sample are fewer than 400,000 distinct CDR3 sequences; about a fifth of them occurred a single time. The top ten clones comprise about a sixth of the sample. CDR1 and CDR2, per the germline V gene, are MGHRA and YSYEKL. V is trimmed back by 0 bases and J by 7 bases, and the junction contains 6 bases that no gene match accounts for. Reading from cysteine to phenylalanine, the CDR3 counts 16 amino acids. CDR3 DNA only is kept here, 48 bases in frame from base 1.

The full study reports these points: Significant enrichment of the disease-linked clones was reported in matched synovial fluid samples from ankylosing spondylitis patients. Blood from ankylosing spondylitis patients appeared to be characterized by a TCR beta motif made up of seven or eight highly homologous amino acid variants. The disease-linked clones had a CD8+ phenotype and were found at relatively low frequencies in peripheral blood. Some of the motif variants had been reported before in the synovial fluid and blood of reactive arthritis patients, a finding that suggests common disease-initiation mechanisms.

This clonotype has at least ten counts. Its target antigen remains unknown. Base quality data are lacking; no much larger clone is found one base away. Sequenced input: blood, either unsorted or a sorted T cell fraction (not recorded which). The rearranged chain carries TRBV4-1 and TRBJ2-1; 10 central nucleotides agree with TRBD2. The sequence was obtained from a male donor with ankylosing spondylitis. The CDR3 region: CASSQEYLAGANEQFF. In nucleotide form, the sequence is TGCGCCAGCAGCCAAGAGTATCTAGCGGGAGCAAATGAGCAGTTCTTC.